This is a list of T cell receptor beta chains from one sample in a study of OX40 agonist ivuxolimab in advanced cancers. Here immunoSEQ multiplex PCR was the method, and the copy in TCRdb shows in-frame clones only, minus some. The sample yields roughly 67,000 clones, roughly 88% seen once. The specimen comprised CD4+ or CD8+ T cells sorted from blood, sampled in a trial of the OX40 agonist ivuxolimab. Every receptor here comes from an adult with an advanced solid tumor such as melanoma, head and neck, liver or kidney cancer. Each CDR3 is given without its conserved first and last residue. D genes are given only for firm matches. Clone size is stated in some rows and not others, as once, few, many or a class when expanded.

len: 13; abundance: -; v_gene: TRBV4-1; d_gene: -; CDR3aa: ASSPGAGDNYGYT
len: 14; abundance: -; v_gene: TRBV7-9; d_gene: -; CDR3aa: ASSLGVGQGQETQY
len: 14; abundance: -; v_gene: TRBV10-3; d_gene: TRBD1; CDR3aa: AISESRGQGYEKLF
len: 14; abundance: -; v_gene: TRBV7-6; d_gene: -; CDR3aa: ASSLGGKGLIEKLF
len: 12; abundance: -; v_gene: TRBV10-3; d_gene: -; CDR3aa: ATGQGSSSYEQY
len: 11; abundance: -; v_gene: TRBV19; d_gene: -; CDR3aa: ASSLRKSDEQY
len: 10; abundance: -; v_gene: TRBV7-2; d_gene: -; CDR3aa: ASSLRAYGYT
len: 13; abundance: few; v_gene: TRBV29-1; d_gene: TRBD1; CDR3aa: SVEWRSGGTGELF
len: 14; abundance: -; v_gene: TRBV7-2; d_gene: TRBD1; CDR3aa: ASSLTGTGAVNIQY
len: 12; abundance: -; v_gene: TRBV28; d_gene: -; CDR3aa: ASSLEQTRIKLF
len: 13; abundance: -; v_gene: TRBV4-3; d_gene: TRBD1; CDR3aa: ASSPMGQGQETQY
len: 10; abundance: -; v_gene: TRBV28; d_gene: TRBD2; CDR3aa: ASSAGVHEQY
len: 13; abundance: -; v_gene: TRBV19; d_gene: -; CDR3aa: ASSTGDYMNTEAF
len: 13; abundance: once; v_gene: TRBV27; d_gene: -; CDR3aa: ASSQRTGVNTEAF
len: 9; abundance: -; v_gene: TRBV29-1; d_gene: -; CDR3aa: SVLTSLEQY
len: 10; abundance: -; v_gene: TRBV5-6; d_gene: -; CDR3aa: ASSLVAGELF
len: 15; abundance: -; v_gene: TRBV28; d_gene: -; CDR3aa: ASSFRDAGILTDTQY
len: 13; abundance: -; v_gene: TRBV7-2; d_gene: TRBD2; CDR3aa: ASSSGLANQETQY
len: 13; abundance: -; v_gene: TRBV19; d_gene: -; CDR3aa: ASSIDQTAYNEQF
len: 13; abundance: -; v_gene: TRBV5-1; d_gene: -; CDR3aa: ASRVGAATNEKLF
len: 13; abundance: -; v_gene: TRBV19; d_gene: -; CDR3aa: ASSIPGGSYQPQH
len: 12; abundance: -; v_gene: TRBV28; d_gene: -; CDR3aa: AIGASSGNQPQH
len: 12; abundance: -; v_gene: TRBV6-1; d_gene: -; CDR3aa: ASSEVRVRETQY